A selection of T cell receptor beta chains follows, all from one sample in a study of shared clonotypes between healthy human individuals. TCRdb's table, derived via immunoSEQ multiplex PCR, lists solely in-frame clones and lacks some. The sample includes approximately 980,000 clones, 76% seen only once; the top ten take over 1.3%. The sequenced material came from memory CD4+ T cells sorted from blood. The receptors stem from a young man in good health. Each CDR3 is given with its conserved first and last residue. The D gene is left open where the match is weak. Part of the rows lack a size; the others show once, few, many or a class for expanded clones.

V	J	length	size	D	DNA	CDR3
TRBV30	TRBJ2-7	17	.	TRBD2	TGTGCCTGGAACCCCCGGAGGGTAGCGGGCAGCTCCTACGAGCAGTACTTC	CAWNPRRVAGSSYEQYF
TRBV18	TRBJ2-7	15	few	.	TGTGCCAGCTCACCAGTTCGGACCCTGACTGGGGTGCAGTACTTC	CASSPVRTLTGVQYF
TRBV7-8	TRBJ1-4	13	many	.	TGTGCCAGCAGCCCCCCGTTGGGAGAAAAACTGTTTTTT	CASSPPLGEKLFF
TRBV7-2	TRBJ2-5	14	.	.	TGTGCCAGCAGCCTAGGGGGGGGCGGTGAGACCCAGTACTTC	CASSLGGGGETQYF
TRBV20-1	TRBJ2-3	11	few	.	TGCAGTGCCGATGGAGGAGATACGCAGTATTTT	CSADGGDTQYF
TRBV18	TRBJ2-2	16	.	TRBD2	TGTGCCAGCTCACCATCAATTCTGGCGGGGGCCGGGGAGCTGTTTTTT	CASSPSILAGAGELFF
TRBV11-3	TRBJ1-6	13	.	.	TGTGCCAGCAGCTTATCATCGAGTTCACCCCTCCACTTT	CASSLSSSSPLHF
TRBV4-1	TRBJ1-3	15	.	.	TGCGCCAGCAGCCAAGAACTCGGGGGTGGAAACACCATATATTTT	CASSQELGGGNTIYF
TRBV6-6	TRBJ2-7	14	once	.	TGTGCCAGCAGTTACGGGGGAGTAAACGACGAGCAGTACTTC	CASSYGGVNDEQYF
TRBV11-3	TRBJ2-7	12	once	.	TGTGCCAGCAGCTTGACCCGGGACCCCGAGTACTTC	CASSLTRDPEYF
TRBV5-4	TRBJ2-5	13	once	.	TGTGCCAGCAGTTACCCTAGCAGGGAGACCCAGTACTTC	CASSYPSRETQYF
TRBV5-1	TRBJ2-5	17	.	TRBD2	TGCGCCAGCAGCTTGACTAGCGGGAGTGGGGGAGGAGAGACCCAGTACTTC	CASSLTSGSGGGETQYF
TRBV6-1	TRBJ1-2	13	.	.	TGTGCCAGCAGTGACAGGGGAAACTATGGCTACACCTTC	CASSDRGNYGYTF
TRBV5-3	TRBJ2-7	13	.	.	TGTGCCCGGGGCTCCTCCGCTATCTACGAGCAGTACTTC	CARGSSAIYEQYF
TRBV6-1	TRBJ1-1	15	.	.	TGTGCCAGCAGTGGGGGTAGAACCATGAACACTGAAGCTTTCTTT	CASSGGRTMNTEAFF
TRBV7-2	TRBJ1-2	14	.	TRBD1	TGTGCCAGCAGCCCTCGGACAGGCCCCTATGGCTACACCTTC	CASSPRTGPYGYTF
TRBV6-6	TRBJ1-4	16	.	.	TGTGCCAGCAGTTACGCTGGAGGGACCGGGGATGAAAAACTGTTTTTT	CASSYAGGTGDEKLFF
TRBV30	TRBJ2-1	15	many	TRBD2	TGTGCCTGGAGGCTAGCGGGGACCTCCTACAATGAGCAGTTCTTC	CAWRLAGTSYNEQFF
TRBV18	TRBJ1-6	15	.	TRBD1	TGTGCCAGCTCACCCGGGACAGGGTTAAACTCACCCCTCCACTTT	CASSPGTGLNSPLHF
TRBV4-1	TRBJ1-3	14	.	TRBD1	TGCGCCAGCAGCCAGGGGACAGGTGGAAACACCATATATTTT	CASSQGTGGNTIYF
TRBV30	TRBJ2-5	13	few	.	TGTGCCTGGAGAAGAGCGGTCCAAGAGACCCAGTACTTC	CAWRRAVQETQYF
TRBV7-9	TRBJ1-2	17	.	.	TGTGCCAGCAGCCCCTCTAGGGGGGGCCTGAATGACTATGGCTACACCTTC	CASSPSRGGLNDYGYTF
TRBV6-5	TRBJ2-1	16	.	TRBD2	TGTGCCAGCAGTTACTCGTTTAGCGGGACCTACAATGAGCAGTTCTTC	CASSYSFSGTYNEQFF
TRBV11-2	TRBJ2-7	12	once	.	TGTGCCAGCAGCTTAGGGGTCAACGAGCAGTACTTC	CASSLGVNEQYF
TRBV7-2	TRBJ2-3	13	.	.	TGTGCCAGCAGCTTCACAGCCGCAGATACGCAGTATTTT	CASSFTAADTQYF
TRBV13	TRBJ2-7	18	.	TRBD2	TGTGCCAGCAGCTTAGTTTTTCGGGGTCTAGCGGGGTCCTACGAGCAGTACTTC	CASSLVFRGLAGSYEQYF
TRBV27	TRBJ2-3	16	once	TRBD2	TGTGCCAGCAGTTTGACCAGCGGGAGGGCCAGGGATACGCAGTATTTT	CASSLTSGRARDTQYF
TRBV11-2	TRBJ2-7	14	.	TRBD2	TGTGCCAGCAGCTCGACTAGCGCTGCCTACGAGCAGTACTTC	CASSSTSAAYEQYF
TRBV6-1	TRBJ1-5	17	.	.	TGTGCCAGCAGTGAAGCGTGGGGAGGGGGTAGCAATCAGCCCCAGCATTTT	CASSEAWGGGSNQPQHF
TRBV11-2	TRBJ2-5	11	.	.	TGTGCCAGCGGTGGCCAAGAGACCCAGTACTTC	CASGGQETQYF
TRBV5-1	TRBJ1-2	15	.	TRBD1	TGCGCCAGCAGCTTGGGGGGGACAGAGGCCTATGGCTACACCTTC	CASSLGGTEAYGYTF
TRBV7-2	TRBJ1-2	13	.	TRBD1	TGTGCCAGCAGCCTCCGGACAGGGGACGACTACACCTTC	CASSLRTGDDYTF
TRBV30	TRBJ1-5	16	.	.	TGTGCCTGGAGTGTACTGGGGGGAACAGGCAATCAGCCCCAGCATTTT	CAWSVLGGTGNQPQHF
TRBV7-2	TRBJ1-2	15	.	.	TGTGCCAGCAGCTTAGAGGCAGGCGCCTTCTATGGCTACACCTTC	CASSLEAGAFYGYTF
TRBV11-1	TRBJ1-1	13	.	.	TGTGCCAGCAGCTTACGGGGTGGCACTGAAGCTTTCTTT	CASSLRGGTEAFF
TRBV29-1	TRBJ1-1	15	.	TRBD1	TGCAGCCCCGGGGGGCAGGGGGCGATGAACACTGAAGCTTTCTTT	CSPGGQGAMNTEAFF
TRBV10-3	TRBJ2-3	13	once	.	TGTGCCATCAGTGAGTTATCTACAGATACGCAGTATTTT	CAISELSTDTQYF
TRBV7-2	TRBJ1-6	14	few	.	TGTGCCAGCAGCTTTCAAGGGAGTATGTCACCCCTCCACTTT	CASSFQGSMSPLHF
TRBV7-8	TRBJ2-7	17	.	TRBD1	TGTGCCAGCAGCTCGGGACAGGCCTTAAGGAGCTCCTACGAGCAGTACTTC	CASSSGQALRSSYEQYF